These T cell receptor beta chains were read from a single sample in a study of shared clonotypes between healthy human individuals. Only in-frame clones appear in the TCRdb table, and some are missing; sequencing was by immunoSEQ multiplex PCR. The table shows 1.5 million to 2.5 million clones, with approximately 94% occurring only once. The sequencing sample was made of naive CD8+ T cells sorted from blood. All receptors derive from a man between 18 and 29 years old in good health. CDR3s include the opening cysteine and the closing phenylalanine or tryptophan. The D gene is left open where the match is weak. Clone size, where shown, is once, few, many, or a class for clones that have expanded.

CDR3nt,CDR3aa,d_gene,v_gene,abundance,j_gene
TGTGCCAGCAGCCCCGGGGGCGGGGCTGCCTACGAGCAGTACTTC,CASSPGGGAAYEQYF,-,TRBV14,-,TRBJ2-7
TGCGCCAGCAGCCCCGGGACAGGGGCTCCCAGGGAGACCCAGTACTTC,CASSPGTGAPRETQYF,TRBD1,TRBV5-1,-,TRBJ2-5
TGTGCCAGCAGCCAATGGACAGGGCGGTACGAGCAGTACTTC,CASSQWTGRYEQYF,TRBD1,TRBV11-2,-,TRBJ2-7
TGTGCCAGCAGCGGGGACAGCAACTTGAACACCGGGGAGCTGTTTTTT,CASSGDSNLNTGELFF,TRBD1,TRBV9,-,TRBJ2-2
TGTGCCAGCAGCTGGAATGGGGGCGCAGATACGCAGTATTTT,CASSWNGGADTQYF,-,TRBV7-3,-,TRBJ2-3
TGCAGCGTTGAAGAGGGTCGAGCAGGCTACGAGCAGTACTTC,CSVEEGRAGYEQYF,-,TRBV29-1,once,TRBJ2-7
TGTGCCAGCCGTCAGGGGACAGAATCCTACGAGCAGTACTTC,CASRQGTESYEQYF,TRBD1,TRBV2,-,TRBJ2-7
TGTGCCAGCAGCTTAGCGGCTAGCGGAGGCAACTCCTACGAGCAGTACTTC,CASSLAASGGNSYEQYF,TRBD2,TRBV13,-,TRBJ2-7
TGTGCCAGCCGAGCTTTAATTCCCAGGGTAGATAACTATGGCTACACCTTC,CASRALIPRVDNYGYTF,-,TRBV7-2,-,TRBJ1-2
TGTGCCAGCAGTCAGACAGGGGACCCCTACGAGCAGTACTTC,CASSQTGDPYEQYF,TRBD1,TRBV6-6,-,TRBJ2-7
TGCGCCAGCAGCCAAGTTTCTAGCGGGGCCTCCTACGAGCAGTACTTC,CASSQVSSGASYEQYF,TRBD2,TRBV4-1,-,TRBJ2-7
TGCGCCAGCAGCTTGGTGGTGGACACCGGGGAGCTGTTTTTT,CASSLVVDTGELFF,-,TRBV5-1,-,TRBJ2-2
TGTGCCAGCAGTGAGAGGGGACTACAAGAGACCCAGTACTTC,CASSERGLQETQYF,TRBD2,TRBV25-1,-,TRBJ2-5
TGTGCCAGTAGTATAGGCGGAGGGGACATGAACACTGAAGCTTTCTTT,CASSIGGGDMNTEAFF,-,TRBV19,-,TRBJ1-1
TGCGCCAGCAGCCCTTTTCGACAGGGGGCACAGTTCTTC,CASSPFRQGAQFF,TRBD1,TRBV4-1,-,TRBJ2-1
TGCGCCAGCAGCCAGGAAGTGGGGGGCTACTACAATGAGCAGTTCTTC,CASSQEVGGYYNEQFF,-,TRBV4-1,-,TRBJ2-1
TGTGCCAGCCCGGGACTAGAGCACCAAGAGACCCAGTACTTC,CASPGLEHQETQYF,TRBD2,TRBV7-9,-,TRBJ2-5
TGTGCCAGCTCACCCCTACAGGGCCCATGGCCCTCCTACGAGCAGTACTTC,CASSPLQGPWPSYEQYF,-,TRBV18,-,TRBJ2-7
TGTGCCTGGACCCGTGGTCTTGAGGCTTTCTTT,CAWTRGLEAFF,-,TRBV30,-,TRBJ1-1
TGTGCTAGTGGTCCTAGCTCCCGCGGGAGCTCCTACGAGCAGTACTTC,CASGPSSRGSSYEQYF,TRBD2,TRBV12-5,-,TRBJ2-7
TGTGCCAGCAGTGCTCCGACAGGGGGTGAGAACACTGAAGCTTTCTTT,CASSAPTGGENTEAFF,TRBD1,TRBV25-1,-,TRBJ1-1
TGTGCCAGCAGGCTCCTAGGATCCGGGGAGCTGTTTTTT,CASRLLGSGELFF,-,TRBV6-5,-,TRBJ2-2